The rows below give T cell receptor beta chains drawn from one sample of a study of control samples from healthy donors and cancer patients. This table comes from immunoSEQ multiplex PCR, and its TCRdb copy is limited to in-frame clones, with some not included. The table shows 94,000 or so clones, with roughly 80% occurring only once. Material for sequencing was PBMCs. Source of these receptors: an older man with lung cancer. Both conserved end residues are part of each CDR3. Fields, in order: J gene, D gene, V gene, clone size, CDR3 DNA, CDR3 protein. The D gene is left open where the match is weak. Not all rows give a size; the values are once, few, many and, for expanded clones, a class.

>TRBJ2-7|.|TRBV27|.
TGTGCCAGCAGTTTTACTGGGGGGCAAACGGACGAGCAGTACTTC
CASSFTGGQTDEQYF
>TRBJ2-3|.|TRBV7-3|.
TGTGCCAGCAGCTTACGTAGAGTGCCAGATACGCAGTATTTT
CASSLRRVPDTQYF
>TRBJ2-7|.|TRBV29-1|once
TGCAGCGTTCTTTACTCCTACGAGCAGTACTTC
CSVLYSYEQYF
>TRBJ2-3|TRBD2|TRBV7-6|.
TGTGCCAGCAGCGTCCTAGCGGGGGGCCTGACAGATACGCAGTATTTT
CASSVLAGGLTDTQYF
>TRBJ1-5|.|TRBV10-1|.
TGCGCCAGCAGTGAGTCGACAGGCAATCAGCCCCAGCATTTT
CASSESTGNQPQHF
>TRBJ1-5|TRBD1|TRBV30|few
TGTGCCTGGAGACCAACAGGGGGCCGGGATCAGCCCCAGCATTTT
CAWRPTGGRDQPQHF
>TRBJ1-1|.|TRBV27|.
TGTGCCAGCAGTGGATACAAGATGAACACTGAAGCTTTCTTT
CASSGYKMNTEAFF
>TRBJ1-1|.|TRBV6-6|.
TGTGCCAGCAGTCGGGAGAGTTGGAACACTGAAGCTTTCTTT
CASSRESWNTEAFF
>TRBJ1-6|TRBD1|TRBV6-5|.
TGTGCCAGCAGTTACTATCAGGGGGCTCGGTCACCCCTCCACTTT
CASSYYQGARSPLHF
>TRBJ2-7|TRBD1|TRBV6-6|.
TGTGCCAGCAGTCACTCCGGGACAGGGCCATACGAGCAGTACTTC
CASSHSGTGPYEQYF
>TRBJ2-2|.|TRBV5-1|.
TGCGCCAGCAGCTTGACAAGTTCGAACACCGGGGAGCTGTTTTTT
CASSLTSSNTGELFF
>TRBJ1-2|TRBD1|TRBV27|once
TGTGCCAGCAGTTTAATTCAGGGGGCGAGGGGCTACACCTTC
CASSLIQGARGYTF
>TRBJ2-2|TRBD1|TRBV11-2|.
TGTGCCGACAGGGTTATCGGCACCGGGGAGCTGTTTTTT
CADRVIGTGELFF
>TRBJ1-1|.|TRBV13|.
TGTGCCAGCAGCTTACGGCCGGCTGAAGCTTTCTTT
CASSLRPAEAFF
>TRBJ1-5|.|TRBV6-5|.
TGTGCCAGCAGTTACGAGGCAGGGGTGGGGCAGCCCCAGCATTTT
CASSYEAGVGQPQHF
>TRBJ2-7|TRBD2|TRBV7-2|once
TGTGCCAGCAGCCCGTTCACTAGCGGCCCCTACGAGCAGTACTTC
CASSPFTSGPYEQYF
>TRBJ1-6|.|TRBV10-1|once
TGCGCCAGCAGTGAGGGCAGTCGGAATTCACCCCTCCACTTT
CASSEGSRNSPLHF
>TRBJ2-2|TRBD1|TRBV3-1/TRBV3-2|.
TGTGCCAGCAGCCACACAGGGGGTCGGACCGGGGAGCTGTTTTTT
CASSHTGGRTGELFF
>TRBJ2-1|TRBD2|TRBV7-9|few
TGTGCCAGCAGCTTAGAGCGGGGAAACAATGAGCAGTTCTTC
CASSLERGNNEQFF
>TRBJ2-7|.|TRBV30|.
TGTGCCTGGAGTCTGACCCGGTTGGGGGAGCAGTACTTC
CAWSLTRLGEQYF
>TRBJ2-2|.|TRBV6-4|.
TGTGCCAGCAGTGACTCGAAGAGTATGAACACCGGGGAGCTGTTTTTT
CASSDSKSMNTGELFF
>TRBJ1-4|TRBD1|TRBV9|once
TGTGCCAGCAGCCCCAGGGGGTCGAATGAAAAACTGTTTTTT
CASSPRGSNEKLFF